This passage covers 24 T cell receptor beta chains from one sample sequenced in a study of T cells in Graves' hyperthyroidism and ophthalmopathy. The investigators amplified TCR beta CDR3 regions from RNA transcripts. The primer set for the first-round RT-PCR of the TCR CDR3 was HTBI. TCRdb processed the multiplex PCR reads anew with MiXCR; each CDR3 protein has one entry. Of more than 300,000 distinct CDR3 sequences in the sample, about 15% were seen once. Specimen: blood. These receptors were obtained from an older woman with Graves' hyperthyroidism.

There are many counts of this clonotype. The V and J genes are TRBV5-4 and TRBJ2-2; D perhaps matches TRBD2 (5 bases). The CDR3 sequence is 16 residues long. Trimming left V 0 bases short and J 4 bases short, with 13 bases between. CDR1 and CDR2 from the germline V gene are SGHNT and YYREEE (reference sequence). In DNA, the CDR3 is TGTGCCAGCAGCTTGGAGCGGCAAAGTGGCACCGGGGAGCTGTTTTTT. It codes for CASSLERQSGTGELFF.

This clonotype came up many times. The junction departs from the called germline gene at one end, perhaps through a read error. The CDR3 sequence: CASSPAGTPQDHQYF. CDR3 DNA sequence: TGTGCTAGCAGCCCGGCCGGGACACCGCAGGATCACCAGTACTTC. The chain links TRBV7-7 to TRBJ2-5; a weak D match, TRBD1 (6 bases). CDR1 SSHAT and CDR2 FNYEAQ come from the germline V gene (reference sequence). CDR3 length: 15 amino acids.

This clonotype has just a few counts. The chain recombines TRBV11-3 with TRBJ2-4, with TRBD2 matching 12 bases. The J segment lost 0 bases and the V segment lost 1 base, leaving 7 bases of the junction unmatched. Germline lookup yields CDR1 SGHNT and CDR2 YENEEA. CDR3 length: 19 amino acids. The CDR3, as DNA: TGTGCCAGCAGCTTAGTAGGACTAGCGGGAACTTTAGCCAAAAACATTCAGTACTTC. The encoded protein is CASSLVGLAGTLAKNIQYF.

The table lists this clonotype with a few counts. The chain links TRBV28 to TRBJ2-3; tentative D call: TRBD1 (6 bases). The V gene lost 2 bases and the J gene lost 0 bases, with 9 bases spanning the gap. CDR1 is MDHEN and CDR2 is SYDVKM in the germline V gene. The CDR3 contains 15 residues. CDR3 DNA: TGTGCCAGCAGTTTAGGGGACACTAGCACAGATACGCAGTATTTT. Translation: CASSLGDTSTDTQYF.

Many counts were recorded for this clonotype. The chain employs TRBV30 and TRBJ2-2; D possibly corresponds to TRBD2 (5 bases). V lost 1 base and J lost 2, with 14 bases in between. Per germline, CDR1 GTSNPN and CDR2 SVGIG (reference sequence). The CDR3 sequence is 16 residues long. The CDR3 loop reads CAWSALGGSNTGELFF. In nucleotides, the CDR3 is TGTGCCTGGAGTGCCCTCGGAGGATCAAACACCGGGGAGCTGTTTTTT.

Comment on this clonotype: A read error may explain this, as a much larger clone is one base away. The chain recombines TRBV6-1 with TRBJ1-4, with D possibly matching TRBD1 (6 bases). Germline V lookup: CDR1 MNHNS, CDR2 SASEGT. The length of the CDR3 is 13 residues. Trimming took 5 bases from V and 10 from J, leaving 14 bases between them. This CDR3 reads CASSQGTSLKLFF. CDR3 nucleotides: TGTGCCAGCAGTCAAGGGACAAGCCTAAAACTGTTTTTT.

This clonotype was detected ten times or more. The genes are TRBV27 and TRBJ2-1; D ambiguous. V gave up 4 bases and J gave up 14 bases, with 18 bases separating them. The germline V gene encodes CDR1 MNHEY and CDR2 SMNVEV (reference sequence). The CDR3 spans 13 residues. The DNA of the CDR3 is TGTGCCAGCAGTTCCCTACAAGGCAGCGTGGAGTTCTTC. It encodes CASSSLQGSVEFF.

This clonotype has only a few counts. Just one base apart from a much larger clone, this may be a read error. The conserved closing phenylalanine or tryptophan is absent in this CDR3, likely reflecting a read error. The chain links TRBV11-2 to TRBJ1-6; D call uncertain. The CDR3 runs to 14 residues. The V and J ends lost 5 bases and 7 bases respectively, with 12 bases between them. The germline CDR1 and CDR2 sequences are SGHAT and FQNNGV. The CDR3 DNA follows: TGTGCCAGCAGCGCCGAGGGAGGCAATTCACCCCTCCACATT. Amino acids: CASSAEGGNSPLHI.

The chain carries TRBV2 and TRBJ2-7; D may be TRBD1 (6 bases). The V and J ends lost 7 bases and 5 bases respectively, with 15 bases between them. Germline values: CDR1 SNHLY, CDR2 FYNNEI. CDR3 length equals 13 residues. The CDR3: CASTGTLFHEQYF. CDR3 nucleotides: TGTGCCAGCACTGGGACATTATTCCACGAGCAGTACTTC.

J is TRBJ1-2 and V is TRBV7-9; D perhaps matches TRBD1 (5 bases). V was trimmed by 5 bases and J by 4 bases, leaving 14 bases between them. The CDR3 consists of 14 residues. Per germline, CDR1 SEHNR and CDR2 FQNEAQ (reference sequence). This chain's CDR3 is CASSPRLGAYGYTF. CDR3 DNA sequence: TGTGCCAGCAGCCCCAGGTTAGGGGCCTATGGCTACACCTTC.

This clonotype was observed at least ten times. This rearrangement joins TRBV11-3 to TRBJ2-7, with 12 bases matching TRBD2. The CDR3 sequence is 15 residues long. V trimming: 5 bases; J trimming: 7 bases; junction bases outside the gene matches: 9. Germline loops: CDR1 SGHNT, CDR2 YENEEA. CDR3 coding DNA: TGTGCCAGCAGCACCCGACTAGCGGGAGCTAGAGAGCAGTACTTC. It yields the protein CASSTRLAGAREQYF.

The sample holds many counts of this clonotype. This chain connects TRBV3-1 to TRBJ2-7, with 10 bases identical to TRBD2. V dropped 1 base and J dropped 6; count of bases not matched to a gene: 6. CDR1 is LGHDT and CDR2 is YNNKEL in the germline V gene (reference sequence). The CDR3 extends over 15 amino acids. The CDR3 sequence is CASSQGTSGSREQYF. CDR3 in DNA: TGTGCCAGCAGCCAAGGGACTAGCGGTTCCCGCGAGCAGTACTTC.

This clonotype was seen ten or more times. This chain joins TRBV6-2 or TRBV6-3 and TRBJ2-4; D not certain. With 7 bases removed from V and 0 bases from J, the gap between germline ends came to 10 bases. Looked up from germline, CDR1 is MNHEY and CDR2 is SVGEGT. The CDR3 loop spans 14 amino acids. CDR3 residues: CASKAVRAKNIQYF. DNA for the CDR3: TGTGCCAGCAAGGCAGTGAGAGCCAAAAACATTCAGTACTTC.

The chain employs TRBV9 and TRBJ2-7, with D possibly being TRBD1 (6 bases). Germline-derived CDR1 and CDR2 are SGDLS and YYNGEE. This CDR3 contains 13 residues. V was pared by 1 base and J by 6 bases, with 11 bases between. The CDR3 DNA is TGTGCCAGCAGCGTAAGGGGGACGGGCGAGCAGTACTTC. The encoded protein is CASSVRGTGEQYF.

The rearrangement joins TRBV19 to TRBJ2-2, with 7 nucleotides matching TRBD2. Unmatched junction bases numbered 6, after V lost 1 base and J lost 4 bases. Germline V gives CDR1 LNHDA, CDR2 SQIVND (reference sequence). The CDR3 loop spans 16 amino acids. The CDR3 DNA reads TGTGCCAGTAGTATAGGGCCAGCGGGAAGCACCGGGGAGCTGTTTTTT. Protein product: CASSIGPAGSTGELFF. The whole variable domain, remainder taken from reference TRBV19 and TRBJ2-2, is DGGITQSPKYLFRKEGQNVTLSCEQNLNHDAMYWYRQDPGQGLRLIYYSQIVNDFQKGDIAEGYSVSREKKESFPLTVTSAQKNPTAFYLCASSIGPAGSTGELFFGEGSRLTVL.

This clonotype was recorded at least ten times. This sequence joins TRBV30 and TRBJ2-3; D is uncertain. In germline, CDR1 is GTSNPN, CDR2 SVGIG (reference sequence). The CDR3 loop spans 12 amino acids. The V end lost 0 bases, the J end lost 11 bases, and 12 bases lay between the germline ends. In DNA form, the CDR3 reads TGTGCCTGGAGTGTACGGAATCCGCTGCAGTATTTT. This codes for CAWSVRNPLQYF.

This clonotype occurred a few times. The chain has TRBV6-4 and TRBJ2-1; TRBD2 aligns across 15 bases. V gave up 4 bases and J gave up 10 bases; unmatched junction bases: 5. The CDR3 runs to 15 residues. Germline loops: CDR1 MRHNA, CDR2 SNTAGT. CDR3 DNA sequence: TGTGCCAGCAGTGCCCGGACTAGCGGGAGGGTCGAGCAGTTCTTC. It encodes CASSARTSGRVEQFF.

This clonotype was found many times. This chain links TRBV2 with TRBJ2-1; 12 nucleotides align to TRBD2. Germline V gene lookup returns CDR1 SNHLY and CDR2 FYNNEI. The junction had 8 bases not matched to a gene; V was cut back by 7 bases and J by 10 bases. This CDR3 region has 14 residues. CDR3 sequence (DNA): TGTGCCAGCATCCCACTAGCGGGAGGCGGGGAGCAGTTCTTC. This codes for CASIPLAGGGEQFF.

Ten or more counts support this clonotype. The DNA for the CDR3 is TGTGCCAGCGGGTCGGAGGATTCACCCCTCCACTTT. As protein: CASGSEDSPLHF. V and J are TRBV3-1 and TRBJ1-6, with D hard to call. Trimming removed 8 bases at V and 8 bases at J, with 10 bases between. CDR3 length equals 12 residues. CDR1 is LGHDT and CDR2 is YNNKEL in the germline V gene (reference sequence).

Many counts were recorded for this clonotype. The chain couples TRBV9 to TRBJ2-3; 11 bases line up with TRBD2. Germline trimming cut 2 bases from V and 3 bases from J; bases unmatched to any gene: 5. The CDR3 has 16 residues. Per the germline V gene, CDR1 is SGDLS and CDR2 is YYNGEE. CDR3 DNA sequence: TGTGCCAGCAGCGTTTCTAGCGGGAGGCATACAGATACGCAGTATTTT. Translation: CASSVSSGRHTDTQYF.

This clonotype was counted between two and nine times. The chain joins TRBV20-1 to TRBJ2-2, with D unresolved. CDR3 size: 12 residues. Trimming left V 6 bases short and J 3 bases short, with 8 bases between. The germline gives CDR1 DFQATT, CDR2 SNEGSKA (reference sequence). DNA of the CDR3: TGCAGTGCGCCGGTGGACACCGGGGAGCTGTTTTTT. Translated: CSAPVDTGELFF.

The chain joins TRBV12-3 or TRBV12-4 to TRBJ2-7, with unresolved D. V lost 3 bases and J 5 bases, leaving 11 bases between the germline ends. This CDR3 comprises 13 residues. This CDR3 is CASSFTPNNEQYF. CDR3 nucleotide sequence: TGTGCCAGCAGTTTCACACCTAACAACGAGCAGTACTTC.

This clonotype was observed a few times. This sequence joins TRBV12-3 or TRBV12-4 and TRBJ1-1; TRBD1 matches 7 bases. The CDR3 covers 15 residues. The V and J ends lost 7 bases and 0 bases, in that order; junction bases with no gene match: 8. CDR3 DNA: TGTGCCAGCACCCTACAGGGGACCTTGAACACTGAAGCTTTCTTT. It is translated as CASTLQGTLNTEAFF.

Many counts were recorded for this clonotype. The CDR3 reads CAWEGGNEKLFF. The CDR3, as DNA: TGTGCCTGGGAGGGGGGGAATGAAAAACTGTTTTTT. The gene calls are TRBV30 and TRBJ1-4, with a weak D call TRBD1 (6 bases). The CDR3 loop spans 12 amino acids. The V end lost 5 bases, the J end lost 5 bases, and 9 bases lay between the germline ends. Germline V CDR1 and CDR2: GTSNPN, SVGIG (reference sequence).